The rows below give T cell receptor beta chains drawn from one sample of a study of blood T cell repertoires in COVID-19. The assay was immunoSEQ multiplex PCR, and TCRdb's table has in-frame clones only and misses some. Of around 150,000 clones in the sample, around four fifths were seen once. The sample was peripheral blood. The source is a man between 65 and 85 years old with acute or convalescent COVID-19. CDR3s include the opening cysteine and the closing phenylalanine or tryptophan. D genes are given only for firm matches. Clone size is given for some rows only: seen once, a few or many times, or a class if the clone is expanded.

V,D,J,size,CDR3,DNA
TRBV9,NA,TRBJ2-2,once,CASSAGGQAANTGELFF,TGTGCCAGCAGCGCGGGGGGACAGGCCGCGAACACCGGGGAGCTGTTTTTT
TRBV18,TRBD2,TRBJ2-7,NA,CASSPPGTSTYEQYF,TGTGCCAGCTCACCACCCGGGACTAGCACCTACGAGCAGTACTTC
TRBV19,NA,TRBJ1-5,NA,CASSIAGLDQPQHF,TGTGCCAGTAGTATCGCGGGGTTGGATCAGCCCCAGCATTTT
TRBV3-1/TRBV3-2,NA,TRBJ2-6,few,CASSQPGRFSGANVLTF,TGTGCCAGCAGCCAGCCAGGCCGTTTCTCTGGGGCCAACGTCCTGACTTTC
TRBV3-1/TRBV3-2,NA,TRBJ1-5,NA,CASRAADSNQPQHF,TGTGCCAGCAGGGCCGCGGATAGCAATCAGCCCCAGCATTTT
TRBV5-1,TRBD1,TRBJ2-7,NA,CASSLMGQGTYEQYF,TGCGCCAGCAGCTTGATGGGACAGGGGACCTACGAGCAGTACTTC
TRBV28,TRBD1,TRBJ1-1,NA,CASRDSLGRTEAFF,TGTGCCAGCCGGGACAGTTTGGGACGTACTGAAGCTTTCTTT
TRBV6-5,TRBD1,TRBJ1-3,NA,CAGGTASSGNTIYF,TGTGCCGGAGGGACAGCCAGCTCTGGAAACACCATATATTTT
TRBV7-7,NA,TRBJ2-1,NA,CASSLVAGGHNEQFF,TGTGCTAGCAGCTTAGTGGCCGGGGGTCACAATGAGCAGTTCTTC
TRBV5-1,TRBD1,TRBJ1-6,NA,CASSLGDSPLYNSPLHF,TGCGCCAGCAGCTTGGGGGACAGCCCTCTCTATAATTCACCCCTCCACTTT
TRBV6-2/TRBV6-3,TRBD1,TRBJ2-2,NA,CASSTGTGPGELFF,TGTGCCAGCAGTACCGGGACAGGGCCCGGGGAGCTGTTTTTT
TRBV5-1,NA,TRBJ2-7,NA,CASSRRDPRYEQYF,TGCGCCAGCAGTAGGCGGGATCCCCGCTACGAGCAGTACTTC
TRBV28,NA,TRBJ1-1,NA,CASQSEKAFF,TGTGCCAGCCAATCCGAGAAAGCTTTCTTT
TRBV5-5,NA,TRBJ1-2,NA,CASSLARAGYTF,TGTGCCAGCAGCTTAGCCAGGGCGGGCTACACCTTC
TRBV21-1,NA,TRBJ2-6,NA,CASSRRDRGRGGANVLTF,TGTGCCAGCAGCAGAAGGGACAGGGGTAGAGGTGGGGCCAACGTCCTGACTTTC